Below, 2 T cell receptor beta chains from the same sample are listed, as sequenced in a study of T cell responses to AZD1222 COVID-19 vaccine. Data came from immunoSEQ multiplex PCR; TCRdb stores just in-frame clones and leaves some out. The sample holds 140,000 to 150,000 clones; 88% are singletons and the top ten take approximately 5.1%. The sequencing here drew on peripheral blood, taken 28 days after the second dose of the MenACWY control vaccine. These receptor sequences come from an adult who received the MenACWY meningococcal vaccine as a control.

This rearrangement joins TRBV7-9 to TRBJ1-5, with 7 nucleotides matching TRBD1. Trimming cost V 5 bases and J 7 bases; bases outside gene matches: 8. Germline lookup yields CDR1 SEHNR and CDR2 FQNEAQ (reference sequence). The CDR3 has 14 amino acids. The CDR3 region has the DNA TGTGCCAGCAGCGATGACAGGGCAAGGCAGCCCCAGCATTTT. Encoded protein: CASSDDRARQPQHF. Supplemented by reference TRBV7-9 and TRBJ1-5, the full variable domain reads DTGVSQNPRHKITKRGQNVTFRCDPISEHNRLYWYRQTLGQGPEFLTYFQNEAQLEKSRLLSDRFSAERPKGSFSTLEIQRTEQGDSAMYLCASSDDRARQPQHFGDGTRLSIL.

The genes are TRBV28 and TRBJ1-3, with D hard to call. In germline, CDR1 is MDHEN, CDR2 SYDVKM. CDR3 length equals 14 residues. V lost 7 bases, J lost 0 bases, and 10 bases lay in between. CDR3 residues: CASNDGPSGNTIYF. The DNA for the CDR3 is TGTGCCAGCAATGACGGACCCTCTGGAAACACCATATATTTT.